This T cell receptor (beta chain) was found in a study of blood T cell repertoires in COVID-19. The overall study: Whether acute or convalescent, the COVID-19 samples came from the United States, Italy and Spain.

Clones were read by immunoSEQ multiplex PCR, and TCRdb kept only the in-frame ones, dropping some. The repertoire holds roughly 150,000 clones, with roughly 90% as singletons. The sequence came from a man aged 55 to 69 with acute or convalescent COVID-19. Source material: peripheral blood.

The CDR3 reads CASSISSVNTEAFF. The DNA for the CDR3 is TGTGCCAGTAGTATTAGCAGCGTGAACACTGAAGCTTTCTTT. The chain combines TRBV19 with TRBJ1-1; D uncertain. The CDR3 spans 14 residues. CDR1 and CDR2 (germline): LNHDA, SQIVND (reference sequence). Trimming left V 3 bases short and J 0 bases short, with 8 bases between.